The entry below gives a single T cell receptor beta chain sequence along with its context. Germline values: CDR1 SNHLY, CDR2 FYNNEI. The ends lost 6 bases at V and 2 bases at J; junction bases unmatched: 2. The CDR3 loop spans 15 amino acids. Sequenced by immunoSEQ multiplex PCR; TCRdb stores in-frame clones only, minus some. This sample carries roughly 560,000 clones, 70% to 80% of them seen once, and the ten largest clones take around 0.013%. This specimen comes from a study of shared T cell receptors in the human thymus. The same data also contributed to another study, on human thymus T cells.

The chain has TRBV2 and TRBJ2-2; 11 nucleotides match TRBD2. This clonotype was sampled from a boy younger than two with a congenital heart defect. Input material: thymocytes. The CDR3, as DNA: TGTGCCAGCAGACTAGCGGGAGATAACACCGGGGAGCTGTTTTTT. It translates to CASRLAGDNTGELFF.